A selection of T cell receptor beta chains follows, all from one sample in a study of identical twins. TCRdb independently ran MiXCR on the 5' RACE reads; one entry per CDR3 protein. The repertoire consists of 280,000 or so distinct CDR3 sequences, with under 9% occurring once and the leading ten covering over 2%. Another study also made use of these data, one on yellow fever vaccine responses in identical twins.

The material sequenced was memory (CD45RO+) T cells sorted from blood. The origin of the receptors is a woman aged 18-29 years in good health. Both conserved end residues are part of each CDR3. The D gene is left open where the match is weak. Expanded clones get a size class; other rows say once, few or many, or leave the size out.

V gene,D gene,clone size,J gene,CDR3 protein,CDR3 DNA
TRBV7-8,.,.,TRBJ2-7,CASSAGTILLYEQYF,TGTGCCAGCAGCGCCGGGACCATCTTACTCTACGAGCAGTACTTC
TRBV5-1,.,many,TRBJ1-1,CASSPTRSGLTEAFF,TGCGCCAGCAGCCCGACCCGTTCAGGGCTCACTGAAGCTTTCTTT
TRBV20-1,.,.,TRBJ2-1,CSARDPPGQFF,TGCAGTGCTAGAGACCCACCAGGGCAGTTCTTC
TRBV10-3,TRBD1,many,TRBJ2-7,CAIGTGVDYEQYF,TGTGCCATCGGGACAGGGGTGGACTACGAGCAGTACTTC
TRBV2,.,few,TRBJ2-1,CASRGFRGTSYNEQFF,TGTGCCAGCAGGGGTTTTCGCGGGACATCCTACAATGAGCAGTTCTTC
TRBV5-1,TRBD2,many,TRBJ2-5,CASSLASGGETQYF,TGCGCCAGCAGCTTGGCTAGCGGGGGGGAGACCCAGTACTTC
TRBV15,.,many,TRBJ1-4,CATSRDPGEKLFF,TGTGCCACCAGCAGAGATCCGGGTGAAAAACTGTTTTTT
TRBV28,.,few,TRBJ1-5,CASSLQFGRASQHF,TGTGCCAGCAGTTTACAATTCGGACGGGCTTCCCAGCATTTT
TRBV2,.,.,TRBJ1-5,CASNPLQNQPQHF,TGTGCCAGCAATCCCCTACAAAATCAGCCCCAGCATTTT
TRBV28,TRBD2,.,TRBJ2-7,CASSSQREGRFVHEQYF,TGTGCCAGCAGTTCACAGCGGGAGGGCCGATTTGTCCACGAGCAGTACTTC
TRBV21-1,.,.,TRBJ2-6,CASSKPTGGRSGANVLTF,TGTGCCAGCAGCAAACCGACAGGGGGCCGCTCTGGGGCCAACGTCCTGACTTTC
TRBV6-1,TRBD2,few,TRBJ2-3,CASSPNRLAGDTQYF,TGTGCCAGCAGCCCGAACCGACTAGCAGGAGATACGCAGTATTTT
TRBV27,TRBD2,many,TRBJ2-7,CASSLDGPWTSGRLYEQYF,TGTGCCAGCAGTTTAGACGGCCCTTGGACTAGCGGGAGATTGTACGAGCAGTACTTC
TRBV7-9,.,many,TRBJ2-3,CASSLLQAQRDTQYF,TGTGCCAGCAGCTTATTGCAGGCTCAAAGAGATACGCAGTATTTT
TRBV10-3,TRBD2,.,TRBJ2-3,CAIAAGGETDTQYF,TGTGCCATCGCAGCGGGAGGGGAAACAGATACGCAGTATTTT
TRBV6-1,.,many,TRBJ1-6,CASSKGLSNSPLHF,TGTGCCAGCAGCAAGGGACTCTCTAATTCACCCCTCCACTTT
TRBV20-1,.,few,TRBJ2-1,CSARLLDSGEQFF,TGCAGTGCTAGGCTCCTAGACAGTGGTGAGCAGTTCTTC
TRBV10-3,TRBD1,many,TRBJ2-5,CAIRDREKETQYF,TGTGCCATCAGGGACAGGGAGAAAGAGACCCAGTACTTC
TRBV10-1,TRBD2,few,TRBJ2-1,CASSGGTSGTDEQFF,TGCGCCAGCAGTGGGGGGACTAGCGGGACGGATGAGCAGTTCTTC
TRBV5-1,.,few,TRBJ1-1,CASSLDRQAYTEAFF,TGCGCCAGCAGCTTGGACCGGCAGGCTTACACTGAAGCTTTCTTT
TRBV27,.,.,TRBJ1-1,CASFLGGTFTEAFF,TGTGCCAGTTTTTTAGGGGGGACCTTCACTGAAGCTTTCTTT
TRBV7-2,TRBD1,.,TRBJ2-1,CASSYLGTGDNEQFF,TGTGCCAGCAGCTACCTCGGGACAGGGGATAATGAGCAGTTCTTC
TRBV19,.,.,TRBJ2-5,CASNLSPWGAQETQYF,TGTGCCAGTAATCTTTCGCCCTGGGGGGCACAAGAGACCCAGTACTTC
TRBV27,.,many,TRBJ1-2,CASSFFGYTF,TGTGCCAGCAGTTTTTTCGGCTACACCTTC
TRBV28,TRBD1,few,TRBJ1-3,CASSRGQGRNTIYF,TGTGCCAGCAGCAGGGGACAGGGCAGAAACACCATATATTTT
TRBV25-1,TRBD1,.,TRBJ1-1,CASSERQGEMVTEAFF,TGTGCCAGCAGTGAACGACAGGGGGAAATGGTCACTGAAGCTTTCTTT
TRBV6-1,TRBD1,many,TRBJ1-2,CASRDPGQGDYGYTF,TGTGCCAGCAGGGACCCGGGACAGGGGGACTATGGCTACACCTTC
TRBV5-1,TRBD2,many,TRBJ2-3,CASSPGTSGGPDTDTQYF,TGCGCCAGCAGCCCGGGGACTAGCGGGGGGCCGGATACAGATACGCAGTATTTT
TRBV4-2,TRBD1,many,TRBJ1-5,CASSQDQPGQGRNQPQHF,TGTGCCAGCAGCCAAGATCAACCGGGACAGGGAAGGAATCAGCCCCAGCATTTT
TRBV15,TRBD2,many,TRBJ2-7,CAAGGTYEQYF,TGTGCGGCGGGGGGAACCTACGAGCAGTACTTC
TRBV27,TRBD1,.,TRBJ2-7,CASRRGQGGYEQYF,TGTGCCAGCAGGCGGGGACAGGGTGGGTACGAGCAGTACTTC
TRBV28,TRBD2,.,TRBJ2-3,CASSFTASVAGGTVRDTQYF,TGTGCCAGCAGTTTTACGGCCTCCGTAGCGGGAGGCACTGTTCGAGATACGCAGTATTTT
TRBV6-1,TRBD2,.,TRBJ2-1,CASSLAGGPSYNEQFF,TGTGCCAGCAGTCTAGCGGGAGGGCCATCCTACAATGAGCAGTTCTTC
TRBV20-1,.,few,TRBJ1-6,CSARVGPGNSPLHF,TGCAGTGCTAGAGTAGGGCCGGGTAATTCACCCCTCCACTTT
TRBV27,TRBD2,.,TRBJ2-2,CASSLSISGGDTGELFF,TGTGCCAGCAGTTTGTCTATTAGCGGGGGTGACACCGGGGAGCTGTTTTTT
TRBV10-3,.,few,TRBJ2-1,CAISGFEGDNEQFF,TGTGCCATCAGTGGGTTCGAGGGGGACAATGAGCAGTTCTTC
TRBV20-1,.,few,TRBJ2-1,CSAREPIATKTYNEQFF,TGCAGTGCTAGAGAACCAATAGCGACCAAAACCTACAATGAGCAGTTCTTC
TRBV24-1,.,.,TRBJ2-1,CATSDPAMVSDEQFF,TGTGCCACCAGTGATCCAGCTATGGTATCGGATGAGCAGTTCTTC
TRBV5-1,TRBD1,few,TRBJ1-3,CASSLRTGEFTGNTIYF,TGCGCCAGCAGCCTGCGGACAGGGGAGTTCACTGGAAACACCATATATTTT
TRBV24-1,.,many,TRBJ1-3,CATSRNTIYF,TGTGCCACCTCGCGTAACACCATATATTTT
TRBV5-5,TRBD2,many,TRBJ2-1,CASSLVGPTSGDNEQFF,TGTGCCAGCAGCTTGGTCGGACCGACTAGCGGGGACAATGAGCAGTTCTTC
TRBV5-4,TRBD2,many,TRBJ2-3,CASSLGLAGGDTQYF,TGTGCCAGCAGCTTGGGACTAGCGGGAGGAGATACGCAGTATTTT
TRBV4-2,TRBD2,few,TRBJ2-2,CASSQEEREGSGELFF,TGTGCCAGCAGCCAAGAGGAGCGGGAGGGCTCGGGGGAGCTGTTTTTT
TRBV7-7,TRBD2,.,TRBJ2-7,CASSPGLAGVHEQYF,TGTGCCAGCAGCCCGGGACTAGCGGGAGTTCACGAGCAGTACTTC
TRBV29-1,TRBD2,many,TRBJ2-3,CSVEGIAGNTDTQYF,TGCAGCGTTGAGGGAATAGCGGGAAACACAGATACGCAGTATTTT
TRBV29-1,TRBD1,many,TRBJ1-4,CSVLGQGDEKLFF,TGCAGCGTTCTGGGACAGGGGGACGAAAAACTGTTTTTT
TRBV11-2,.,many,TRBJ1-2,CASSLESMGAGYGYTF,TGTGCCAGCAGCTTAGAAAGTATGGGCGCTGGCTATGGCTACACCTTC
TRBV6-1,TRBD2,few,TRBJ2-1,CASSGPSGGMGVEQFF,TGTGCCAGCAGTGGCCCTAGCGGGGGGATGGGAGTGGAGCAGTTCTTC
TRBV20-1,TRBD2,.,TRBJ2-3,CSAPPGLAGGDTQYF,TGCAGTGCACCCCCGGGACTAGCGGGGGGCGATACGCAGTATTTT